These T cell receptor beta chains were read from a single sample in a study of CD4 T cells in relation to SARS-CoV-2 and coronaviruses. These receptors have no identified antigens. The data were produced by immunoSEQ multiplex PCR, yet TCRdb's version contains in-frame clones alone and is incomplete. This sample has roughly 25,000 clones, with over 70% found just once. Specimen: CD4+ T cells from PBMCs, cultured in vitro. These receptors all stem from a human donor in good health. CDR3s include the opening cysteine and the closing phenylalanine or tryptophan. The D gene is left open where the match is weak. Size tells how often a clone was seen (once, few, many) or the class of an expanded clone, and some rows leave it out.

v_gene,j_gene,d_gene,abundance,CDR3nt,CDR3aa
TRBV5-6,TRBJ1-2,.,.,TGTGCCAGCAGCTTGGGAAAATCCGGGACCTACCGCTATGGCTACACCTTC,CASSLGKSGTYRYGYTF
TRBV24-1,TRBJ1-5,TRBD1,.,TGTGCCACCAGTGATACCACAGGGGGGTGGAATCAGCCCCAGCATTTT,CATSDTTGGWNQPQHF
TRBV30,TRBJ1-4,.,.,TGTGCCTGGAGTGGGAATGCGATCCCTAATGAAAAACTGTTTTTT,CAWSGNAIPNEKLFF
TRBV6-5,TRBJ2-2,TRBD2,.,TGTGCCAGCATCGGGACGGGGGGGACCGGGGAGCTGTTTTTT,CASIGTGGTGELFF
TRBV24-1,TRBJ1-2,TRBD1,few,TGTGCCACCAGTGATTCAGGGACAGGGACCGCCTATGGCTACACCTTC,CATSDSGTGTAYGYTF
TRBV4-1,TRBJ2-5,.,once,TGCGCCAGCAGCCAAGAAGGACGGGAAGAGACCCAGTACTTC,CASSQEGREETQYF
TRBV30,TRBJ2-7,TRBD1,.,TGTGCCTGGAGTCGACGAGACAGGGGGCCCGAGCAGTACTTC,CAWSRRDRGPEQYF
TRBV18,TRBJ2-7,.,.,TGTGCCAGCTCACCACGGGTCGGGACACAATCCTACGAGCAGTACTTC,CASSPRVGTQSYEQYF
TRBV6-5,TRBJ2-7,.,once,TGTGCCAGCAGCAGTCGGAGTTCGGGCGGTCACGAGCAGTACTTC,CASSSRSSGGHEQYF
TRBV24-1,TRBJ2-5,TRBD1,.,TGTGCCACCAGTGATTTCGAGGGGGCGGAGACCCAGTACTTC,CATSDFEGAETQYF
TRBV12-3/TRBV12-4,TRBJ1-1,.,once,TGTGCCAGCAGTCGGACTCCTGCCGAAGCTTTCTTT,CASSRTPAEAFF
TRBV6-5,TRBJ1-5,.,few,TGTGCCAGCAGTTACCGGGATCAGCCCCAGCATTTT,CASSYRDQPQHF
TRBV6-5,TRBJ2-3,TRBD1,.,TGTGCCAGCAGTCCTGGGACAGTTTACACAGATACGCAGTATTTT,CASSPGTVYTDTQYF
TRBV6-6,TRBJ2-5,TRBD1,.,TGTGCCAGCAGTTCGACAGGGGCCCAAGAGACCCAGTACTTC,CASSSTGAQETQYF
TRBV3-1/TRBV3-2,TRBJ2-3,.,once,TGTGCCAGCAGCCCCTCCCGCACAGATACGCAGTATTTT,CASSPSRTDTQYF
TRBV12-3/TRBV12-4,TRBJ2-1,.,.,TGTGCCAGCAGTCCGCATACAGGGAATGAGCAGTTCTTC,CASSPHTGNEQFF
TRBV6-2/TRBV6-3,TRBJ2-3,.,.,TGTGCCAGCAGTTACCGGGAGAACCCAGATACGCAGTATTTT,CASSYRENPDTQYF
TRBV9,TRBJ1-1,.,.,TGTGCCAGCAGCGTAGAGCAGGGAAGCACTGAAGCTTTCTTT,CASSVEQGSTEAFF
TRBV19,TRBJ1-1,.,.,TGTGCCAGTAGGGTGGATAACGAAGCGCCGAACACTGAAGCTTTCTTT,CASRVDNEAPNTEAFF
TRBV7-3,TRBJ1-5,.,.,TGTGCCAGCAGCTTAATTGGCGATCAGCCCCAGCATTTT,CASSLIGDQPQHF
TRBV13,TRBJ2-7,TRBD1,.,TGTGCCAGCAGCTTTTTACAGGGGGCGTCGTACGAGCAGTACTTC,CASSFLQGASYEQYF
TRBV5-5,TRBJ2-7,TRBD2,.,TGTGCCAGCAGCCCCCGGACTAGCGGGAGGGCCGAGCAGTACTTC,CASSPRTSGRAEQYF
TRBV19,TRBJ1-1,.,.,TGTGCCAGTAGTGCCTCAGGGCTGCGACCTGAAGCTTTCTTT,CASSASGLRPEAFF
TRBV7-9,TRBJ1-6,TRBD1,.,TGTGCCAGCAGCCCACGGACAGGGGGGAATTCACCCCTCCACTTT,CASSPRTGGNSPLHF
TRBV3-1/TRBV3-2,TRBJ1-4,.,.,TGTGCCAGCAGCCAAGGCCCCGGCGGACCGTATGAAAAACTGTTTTTT,CASSQGPGGPYEKLFF
TRBV6-1,TRBJ2-1,.,.,TGTGCCAGCAGTGAGGCGGAGCGGGTCTACAATGAGCAGTTCTTC,CASSEAERVYNEQFF
TRBV9,TRBJ1-4,TRBD1,.,TGTGCCAGCAGCGGGGGGACAGGCGGCGCAACTAATGAAAAACTGTTTTTT,CASSGGTGGATNEKLFF
TRBV11-2,TRBJ2-1,TRBD2,few,TGTGCCAGCAGCTCCTTGTATGGGAGGGCCCTCGGGTTGGATGAGCAGTTCTTC,CASSSLYGRALGLDEQFF
TRBV19,TRBJ1-5,.,once,TGTGCCAGTAGTATTGAGAGCAATCAGCCCCAGCATTTT,CASSIESNQPQHF
TRBV2,TRBJ2-7,.,.,TGTGCCAGCAGTGAATTGGGGGGCGCTTATTCCGAGCAGTACTTC,CASSELGGAYSEQYF
TRBV30,TRBJ1-5,TRBD1,.,TGTGCCTGGAGTAGGGACAGGGGATATCAGCCCCAGCATTTT,CAWSRDRGYQPQHF
TRBV19,TRBJ2-7,.,once,TGTGCCAGTAGTATTTCGCCCCTACTAGACCCCTACGAGCAGTACTTC,CASSISPLLDPYEQYF
TRBV10-3,TRBJ1-1,.,.,TGTGCCGCCGGGGGGGTGAGCGGGAACACTGAAGCTTTCTTT,CAAGGVSGNTEAFF
TRBV3-1/TRBV3-2,TRBJ1-2,.,.,TGTGCCAGCAGCCAAGTGGAGGGTCGCTACACCTTC,CASSQVEGRYTF
TRBV2,TRBJ2-2,.,few,TGTGCCAGCAGTGAATGGTGGAACACCGGGGAGCTGTTTTTT,CASSEWWNTGELFF
TRBV25-1,TRBJ1-5,.,.,TGTGCCAGCAGTGAAAGTACAGGAAATCAGCCCCAGCATTTT,CASSESTGNQPQHF
TRBV18,TRBJ1-5,TRBD1,.,TGTGCCAGCTCGACAACCGGGACAGGGTCGCATCAGCCCCAGCATTTT,CASSTTGTGSHQPQHF
TRBV19,TRBJ2-2,.,.,TGTGCCAGTAATTTTCAGGGCAGATACACCGGGGAGCTGTTTTTT,CASNFQGRYTGELFF
TRBV9,TRBJ2-5,TRBD2,.,TGTGCCAGCAGCGTAGAAGGGCTAGCGGGAGAGGGGACCCAGTACTTC,CASSVEGLAGEGTQYF
TRBV4-2,TRBJ2-3,.,.,TGTGCCAGCAGCCAAGTAACCGTGACGTCCACAGATACGCAGTATTTT,CASSQVTVTSTDTQYF
TRBV19,TRBJ2-3,TRBD1,medium-sized,TGTGCCAGTAGCAAGGACAGGGCCGACACAGATACGCAGTATTTT,CASSKDRADTDTQYF
TRBV10-3,TRBJ1-1,TRBD1,.,TGTGCCATCAGCCCCCGTTCCGGGACAGGGGTGGAAGCTTTCTTT,CAISPRSGTGVEAFF
TRBV7-8,TRBJ2-7,.,.,TGTGCCAGCAGCTCGCGACGGGGCTACGAGCAGTACTTC,CASSSRRGYEQYF
TRBV5-1,TRBJ1-2,.,.,TGCGCCAGCAGCTTGGAGGTGGGACGGAAACTAGATGGCTACACCTTC,CASSLEVGRKLDGYTF
TRBV14,TRBJ1-1,.,.,TGTGCCAGCAGCCAAGTCGGTTCGAACACTGAAGCTTTCTTT,CASSQVGSNTEAFF
TRBV11-2,TRBJ2-7,.,.,TGTGCCAGCAGCTTACGAACGCAGCAGTACTTC,CASSLRTQQYF